What follows is one T cell receptor beta chain and its context. Its antigen is still unknown. The table came from immunoSEQ multiplex PCR; TCRdb's copy has only in-frame clones and leaves some out. This repertoire shows roughly 79,000 clones, around 90% found once; its top ten account for 6% to 8.5%. The sample belongs to a study of T cell responses to AZD1222 COVID-19 vaccine. Findings and limits, study-wide: When two AZD1222 doses had been given, Spike-specific TCR breadth and depth rose. White British ancestry dominated among donors, who included more females, and clonal diversity was possibly underestimated. Recipients of AZD1222 seropositive at baseline numbered only five or six.

After removal of 6 bases from V and 4 bases from J, the junction contained 7 bases not matched to a gene. Germline CDR1 LNHDA, CDR2 SQIVND (reference sequence). The CDR3 consists of 15 residues. V gene TRBV19 combines with J gene TRBJ1-3, with TRBD1 identical over 9 bases. The TCR was taken from an adult in good health. Specimen: peripheral blood, collected on day 0 of MenACWY control vaccination. The CDR3 region has the DNA TGTGCCAGTAGCTGGACAGGGGAGCGCGGAAACACCATATATTTT. Encoded protein: CASSWTGERGNTIYF.